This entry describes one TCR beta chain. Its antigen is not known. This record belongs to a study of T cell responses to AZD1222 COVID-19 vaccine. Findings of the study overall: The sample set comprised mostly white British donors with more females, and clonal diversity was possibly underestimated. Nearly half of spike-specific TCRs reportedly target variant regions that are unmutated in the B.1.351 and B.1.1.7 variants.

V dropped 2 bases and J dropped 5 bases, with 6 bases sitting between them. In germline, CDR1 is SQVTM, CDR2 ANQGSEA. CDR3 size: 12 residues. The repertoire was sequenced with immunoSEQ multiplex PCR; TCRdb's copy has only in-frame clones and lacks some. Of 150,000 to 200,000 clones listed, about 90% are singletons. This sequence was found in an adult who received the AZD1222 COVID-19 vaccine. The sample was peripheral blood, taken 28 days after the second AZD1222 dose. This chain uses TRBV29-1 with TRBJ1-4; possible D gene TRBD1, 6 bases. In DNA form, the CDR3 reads TGCAGCGTTGAACAGGGGAATGAAAAACTGTTTTTT. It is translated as CSVEQGNEKLFF.